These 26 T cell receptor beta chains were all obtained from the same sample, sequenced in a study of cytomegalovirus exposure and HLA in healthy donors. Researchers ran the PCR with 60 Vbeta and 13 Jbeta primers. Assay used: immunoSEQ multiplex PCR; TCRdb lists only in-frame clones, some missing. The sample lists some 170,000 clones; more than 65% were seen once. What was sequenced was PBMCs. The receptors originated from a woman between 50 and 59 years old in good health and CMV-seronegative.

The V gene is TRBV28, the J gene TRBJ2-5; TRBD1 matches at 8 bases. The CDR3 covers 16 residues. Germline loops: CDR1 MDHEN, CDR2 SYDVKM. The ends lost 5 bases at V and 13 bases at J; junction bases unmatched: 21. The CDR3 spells CASSPPRAQGATRGYF. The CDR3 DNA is TGTGCCAGCAGTCCCCCTCGGGCGCAGGGGGCAACCCGGGGGTACTTC.

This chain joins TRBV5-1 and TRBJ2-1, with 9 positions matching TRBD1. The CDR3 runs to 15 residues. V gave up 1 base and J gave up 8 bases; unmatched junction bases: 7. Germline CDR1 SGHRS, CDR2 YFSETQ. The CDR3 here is CASSLRTGGKDEQFF. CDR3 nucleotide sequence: TGCGCCAGCAGCTTGCGCACAGGGGGCAAGGATGAGCAGTTCTTC.

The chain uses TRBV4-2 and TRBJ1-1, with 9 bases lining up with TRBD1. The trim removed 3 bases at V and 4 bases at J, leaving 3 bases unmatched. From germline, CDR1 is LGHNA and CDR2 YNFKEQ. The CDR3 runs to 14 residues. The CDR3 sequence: CASSQGQGVTEAFF. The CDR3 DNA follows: TGTGCCAGCAGCCAGGGACAGGGTGTCACTGAAGCTTTCTTT.

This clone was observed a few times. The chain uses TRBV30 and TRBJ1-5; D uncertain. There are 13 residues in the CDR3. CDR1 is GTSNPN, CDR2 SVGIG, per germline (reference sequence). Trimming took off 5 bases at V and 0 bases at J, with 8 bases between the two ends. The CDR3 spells CAWAEDSNQPQHF. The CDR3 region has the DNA TGTGCCTGGGCTGAGGATAGCAATCAGCCCCAGCATTTT.

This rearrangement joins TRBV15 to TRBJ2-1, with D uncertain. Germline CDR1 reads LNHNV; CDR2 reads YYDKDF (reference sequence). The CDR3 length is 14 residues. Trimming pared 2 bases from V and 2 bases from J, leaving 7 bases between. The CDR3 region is CATSRSRAYNEQFF. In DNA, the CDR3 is TGTGCCACCAGCAGAAGCCGGGCCTACAATGAGCAGTTCTTC. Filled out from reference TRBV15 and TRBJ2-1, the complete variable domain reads DAMVIQNPRYQVTQFGKPVTLSCSQTLNHNVMYWYQQKSSQAPKLLFHYYDKDFNNEADTPDNFQSRRPNTSFCFLDIRSPGLGDTAMYLCATSRSRAYNEQFFGPGTRLTVL.

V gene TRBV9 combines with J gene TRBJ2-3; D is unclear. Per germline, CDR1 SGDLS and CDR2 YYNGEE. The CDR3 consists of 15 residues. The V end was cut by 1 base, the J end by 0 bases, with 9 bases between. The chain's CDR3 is CASSVQATSTDTQYF. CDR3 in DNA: TGTGCCAGCAGCGTACAGGCCACTAGCACAGATACGCAGTATTTT.

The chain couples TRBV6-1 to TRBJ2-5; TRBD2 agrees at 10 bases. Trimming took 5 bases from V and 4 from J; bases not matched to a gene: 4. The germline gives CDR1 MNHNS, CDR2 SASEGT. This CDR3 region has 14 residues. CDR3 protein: CASSSGGAGETQYF. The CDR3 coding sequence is TGTGCCAGCAGTAGCGGGGGGGCCGGAGAGACCCAGTACTTC.

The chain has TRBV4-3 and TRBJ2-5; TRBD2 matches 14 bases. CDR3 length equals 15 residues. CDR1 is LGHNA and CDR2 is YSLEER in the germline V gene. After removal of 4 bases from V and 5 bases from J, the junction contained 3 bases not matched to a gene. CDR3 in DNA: TGCGCCAGCAGCCGATGGACTAGCGGGAGGGAGACCCAGTACTTC. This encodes CASSRWTSGRETQYF.

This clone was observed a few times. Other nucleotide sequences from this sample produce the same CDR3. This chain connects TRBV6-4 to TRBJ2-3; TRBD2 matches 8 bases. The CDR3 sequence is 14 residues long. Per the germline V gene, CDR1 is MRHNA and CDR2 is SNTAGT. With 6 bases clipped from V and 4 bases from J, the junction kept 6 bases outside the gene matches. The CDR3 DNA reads TGTGCCAGCAGCGAAGGACTAGCCTCAGATACGCAGTATTTT. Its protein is CASSEGLASDTQYF.

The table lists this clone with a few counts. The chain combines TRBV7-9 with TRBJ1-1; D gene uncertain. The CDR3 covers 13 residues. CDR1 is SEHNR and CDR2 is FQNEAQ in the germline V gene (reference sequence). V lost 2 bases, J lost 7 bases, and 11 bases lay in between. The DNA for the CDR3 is TGTGCCAGCAGCTTAAGAGACATGTTTGAAGCTTTCTTT. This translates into CASSLRDMFEAFF.

The CDR3 sequence: CASTIPPGRGISTDTQYF. The CDR3 DNA sequence: TGTGCCAGCACCATCCCCCCTGGACGGGGAATTAGCACAGATACGCAGTATTTT. The chain employs TRBV28 and TRBJ2-3; tentatively, D is TRBD2 (5 bases). CDR1 MDHEN and CDR2 SYDVKM come from the germline V gene. V was clipped by 7 bases and J by 0 bases, with 23 bases between them. This CDR3 is built from 18 residues.

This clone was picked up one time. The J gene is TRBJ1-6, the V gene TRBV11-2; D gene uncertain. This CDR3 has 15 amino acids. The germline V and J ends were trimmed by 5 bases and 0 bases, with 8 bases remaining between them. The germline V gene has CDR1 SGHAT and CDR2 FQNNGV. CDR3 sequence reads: CASSPHSSYNSPLHF. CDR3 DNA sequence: TGTGCCAGCAGCCCCCATTCCTCCTATAATTCACCCCTCCACTTT.

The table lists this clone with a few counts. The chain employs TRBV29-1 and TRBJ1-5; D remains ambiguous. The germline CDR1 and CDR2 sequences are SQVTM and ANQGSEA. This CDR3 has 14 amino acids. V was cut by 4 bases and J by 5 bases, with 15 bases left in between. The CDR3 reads CSVALIGVDQPQHF. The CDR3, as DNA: TGCAGCGTTGCCCTTATCGGGGTGGATCAGCCCCAGCATTTT.

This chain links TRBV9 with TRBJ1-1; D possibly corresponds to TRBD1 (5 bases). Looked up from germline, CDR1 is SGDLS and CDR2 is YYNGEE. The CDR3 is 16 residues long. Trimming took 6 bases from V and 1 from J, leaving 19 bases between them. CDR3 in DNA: TGTGCCAGCACCCGGGGAGGGGTAGTTGGGAACACTGAAGCTTTCTTT. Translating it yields CASTRGGVVGNTEAFF.

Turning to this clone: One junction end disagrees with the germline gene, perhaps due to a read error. CDR3: CSSSSPRDRITPQHF. CDR3 sequence (DNA): TGTTCCAGCAGCTCACCCCGGGACAGGATTACGCCCCAGCATTTT. V gene TRBV7-9 combines with J gene TRBJ1-5; 8 nucleotides match TRBD1. The germline V gene encodes CDR1 SEHNR and CDR2 FQNEAQ (reference sequence). The CDR3 totals 15 residues.

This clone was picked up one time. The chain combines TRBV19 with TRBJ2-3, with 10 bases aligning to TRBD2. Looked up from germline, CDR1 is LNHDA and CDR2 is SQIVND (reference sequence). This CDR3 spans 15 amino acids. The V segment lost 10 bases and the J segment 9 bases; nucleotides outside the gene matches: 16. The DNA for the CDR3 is TGTGCCACCACAAGGACTAGCGGCCTAGGGGACACGCAGTATTTT. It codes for CATTRTSGLGDTQYF.

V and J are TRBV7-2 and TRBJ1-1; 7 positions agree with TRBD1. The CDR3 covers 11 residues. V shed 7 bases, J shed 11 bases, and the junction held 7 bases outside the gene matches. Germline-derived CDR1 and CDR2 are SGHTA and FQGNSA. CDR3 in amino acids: CASTDRESAFF. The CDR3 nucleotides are TGTGCCAGCACCGACAGGGAATCCGCTTTCTTT.

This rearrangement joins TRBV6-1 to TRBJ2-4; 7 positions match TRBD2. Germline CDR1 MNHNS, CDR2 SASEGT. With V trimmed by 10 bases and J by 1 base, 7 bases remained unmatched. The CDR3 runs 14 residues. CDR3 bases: TGTGCCACCAGCGGGAAGATCGCCAAAAACATTCAGTACTTC. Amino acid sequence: CATSGKIAKNIQYF.

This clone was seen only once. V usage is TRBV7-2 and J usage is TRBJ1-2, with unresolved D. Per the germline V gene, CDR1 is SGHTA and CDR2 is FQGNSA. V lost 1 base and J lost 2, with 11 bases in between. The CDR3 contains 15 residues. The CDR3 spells CASSLDRTANYGYTF. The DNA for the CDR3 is TGTGCCAGCAGCTTAGACCGAACAGCCAACTATGGCTACACCTTC.

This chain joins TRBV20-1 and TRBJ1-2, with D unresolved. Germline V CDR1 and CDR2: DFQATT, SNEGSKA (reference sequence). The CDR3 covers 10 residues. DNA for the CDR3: TGCAATCTAGGGAGCTATGGCTACACCTTC. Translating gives CNLGSYGYTF.

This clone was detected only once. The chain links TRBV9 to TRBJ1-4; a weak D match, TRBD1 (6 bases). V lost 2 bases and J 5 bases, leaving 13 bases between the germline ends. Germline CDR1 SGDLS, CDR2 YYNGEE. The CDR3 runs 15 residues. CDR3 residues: CASSVLDSSNEKLFF. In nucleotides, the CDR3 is TGTGCCAGCAGCGTCCTGGACAGTTCCAATGAAAAACTGTTTTTT. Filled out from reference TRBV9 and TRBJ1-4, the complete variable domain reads DSGVTQTPKHLITATGQRVTLRCSPRSGDLSVYWYQQSLDQGLQFLIQYYNGEERAKGNILERFSAQQFPDLHSELNLSSLELGDSALYFCASSVLDSSNEKLFFGSGTQLSVL.

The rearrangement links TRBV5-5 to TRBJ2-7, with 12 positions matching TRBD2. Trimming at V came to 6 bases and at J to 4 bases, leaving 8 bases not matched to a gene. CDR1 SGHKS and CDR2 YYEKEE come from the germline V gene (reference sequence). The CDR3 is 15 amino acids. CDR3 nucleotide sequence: TGTGCCAGCACCCGTCCCGGGACTAGCGGGTACGAGCAGTACTTC. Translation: CASTRPGTSGYEQYF.

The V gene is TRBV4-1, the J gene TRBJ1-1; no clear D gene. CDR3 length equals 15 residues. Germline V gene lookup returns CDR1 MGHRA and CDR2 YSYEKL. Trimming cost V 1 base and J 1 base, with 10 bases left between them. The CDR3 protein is CASSQGPPGNTEAFF. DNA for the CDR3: TGCGCCAGCAGCCAAGGCCCCCCAGGGAACACTGAAGCTTTCTTT.

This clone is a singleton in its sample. CDR3 coding DNA: TGTGCCAGCAGCTTACGGGGCTACGAGCAGTACTTC. Protein: CASSLRGYEQYF. The chain carries TRBV7-8 and TRBJ2-7, with D maybe TRBD2 (5 bases). Germline V gene lookup returns CDR1 SGHVS and CDR2 FQNEAQ. This CDR3 has 12 amino acids. Trimming shortened V by 2 bases and J by 3 bases, and 5 bases separated the two germline ends.

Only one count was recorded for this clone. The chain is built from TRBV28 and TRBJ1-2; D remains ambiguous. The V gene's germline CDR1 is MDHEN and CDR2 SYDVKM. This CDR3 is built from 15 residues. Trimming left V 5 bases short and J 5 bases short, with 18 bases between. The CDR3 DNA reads TGTGCCAGCAGTCCCAGTTATGACGGGGATTATGGCTACACCTTC. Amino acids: CASSPSYDGDYGYTF.

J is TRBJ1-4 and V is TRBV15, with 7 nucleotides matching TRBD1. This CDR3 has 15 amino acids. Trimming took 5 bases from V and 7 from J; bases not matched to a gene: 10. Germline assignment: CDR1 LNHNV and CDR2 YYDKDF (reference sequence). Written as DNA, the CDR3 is TGTGCCACCAGCCCCAGGGGGGTGTATAGTGAAAAACTGTTTTTT. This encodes CATSPRGVYSEKLFF.